The 3 T cell receptor beta chains given below trace back to one sample, sequenced in a study of shared clonotypes between healthy human individuals. Naive CD8 populations comprised CD45RO-negative cells positively selected for CCR7, excluding terminally differentiated effector memory CD45RA+ cells. Sequenced by immunoSEQ multiplex PCR; TCRdb stores in-frame clones only, minus some. The profile shows millions of clones, about 95% of them singletons. The sequencing input was naive CD8+ T cells sorted from blood. The source is a young man in good health.

This clone was observed once. The rearrangement joins TRBV27 to TRBJ1-5; TRBD1 agrees at 8 bases. Germline loops: CDR1 MNHEY, CDR2 SMNVEV (reference sequence). Trimming removed 8 bases from V and 4 bases from J; junction bases left unmatched: 4. The CDR3 runs to 13 residues. Written as DNA, the CDR3 is TGTGCCAGCCAGGGGGCTTGGAATCAGCCCCAGCATTTT. It specifies CASQGAWNQPQHF.

The chain uses TRBV7-9 and TRBJ2-5; 7 bases fit TRBD1. Per the germline V gene, CDR1 is SEHNR and CDR2 is FQNEAQ (reference sequence). V lost 4 bases and J lost 4; bases outside the gene matches: 9. The CDR3 is 15 residues long. The CDR3 loop reads CASSYPTGNRETQYF. The DNA for the CDR3 is TGTGCCAGCAGCTACCCGACAGGGAATAGAGAGACCCAGTACTTC.

The chain employs TRBV5-1 and TRBJ2-1; TRBD2 matches 12 bases. The germline V gene has CDR1 SGHRS and CDR2 YFSETQ. The junction had 3 bases not matched to a gene; V was cut back by 2 bases and J by 6 bases. The CDR3 loop spans 15 amino acids. CDR3 sequence (DNA): TGCGCCAGCAGCTTTCTAGCGGGGGGGCCCAATGAGCAGTTCTTC. This gives the protein CASSFLAGGPNEQFF. The full variable domain, with the rest looked up from reference TRBV5-1 and TRBJ2-1, is KAGVTQTPRYLIKTRGQQVTLSCSPISGHRSVSWYQQTPGQGLQFLFEYFSETQRNKGNFPGRFSGRQFSNSRSEMNVSTLELGDSALYLCASSFLAGGPNEQFFGPGTRLTVL.